The entry that follows covers one T cell receptor beta chain sequence. The antigen is undetermined. Trimming took 0 bases from V and 7 from J, leaving 19 bases between them. The germline gives CDR1 SGHNT, CDR2 YYREEE (reference sequence). CDR3 length: 16 residues. The record originates from a study of long-term antiretroviral therapy in people with HIV. They ran version v3.0 of the immunoSEQ assay at survey level. Sequencing targeted about 40,000-55,000 T-cell genomes per sample. TCRdb keeps only in-frame clones here, not all; method: immunoSEQ multiplex PCR. The sample has about 16,000 clones, 88% seen once. Roughly 1-10 million cryopreserved PBMC were held in samples before DNA extraction. Study-wide findings and caveats: Although diversity increased after ART, it remained lower than in transplant donor controls.

The sequence derives from a man aged 45-65 years with HIV. The material sequenced was unsorted PBMCs, taken 6.9 years after starting antiretroviral therapy. The chain joins TRBV5-4 to TRBJ1-2; TRBD1 might be the D (5 bases). CDR3 amino acids: CASSLERGLTPGGYTF. CDR3 bases: TGTGCCAGCAGCTTGGAACGGGGACTGACGCCGGGTGGCTACACCTTC.